This record looks at one T cell receptor beta chain sequence and its context. Germline V CDR1 and CDR2: DFQATT, SNEGSKA (reference sequence). V lost 7 bases and J 3 bases, leaving 13 bases between the germline ends. The CDR3 runs to 13 residues. CT and PET/CT showed node-negative disease in all patients, who had no prior chemotherapy, radiotherapy or other malignancies. For each of two time points, a roughly 6-milliliter draw of peripheral blood was taken. This entry comes from a study of prognosis after radiotherapy for stage I lung cancer. Background on the study: Adenocarcinoma was the tumor type in under 15 patients, squamous cell carcinoma in several. As radiotherapy, SBRT was administered in 3 to 5 fractions with a biologically effective dose of at least 100 Gy.

With two-round multiplex PCR, TCR beta CDR3 sequences were amplified from genomic DNA. TRBV and TRBJ genes each had their own specific primers in first-round PCR. TCRdb used MiXCR to reprocess the multiplex PCR reads, holding one entry per CDR3 protein. The sample shows roughly 20,000 distinct CDR3 sequences, about 60% of them seen only once. The chain couples TRBV20-1 to TRBJ1-3; D is unresolved. The receptor's source is a donor at least 50 years old with non-small cell lung cancer. Material: PBMCs, obtained before or after stereotactic body radiation therapy (not recorded which). CDR3 DNA sequence: TGCAGTGTCATGGCTCCACTTGGAAACACCATATATTTT. It specifies CSVMAPLGNTIYF.